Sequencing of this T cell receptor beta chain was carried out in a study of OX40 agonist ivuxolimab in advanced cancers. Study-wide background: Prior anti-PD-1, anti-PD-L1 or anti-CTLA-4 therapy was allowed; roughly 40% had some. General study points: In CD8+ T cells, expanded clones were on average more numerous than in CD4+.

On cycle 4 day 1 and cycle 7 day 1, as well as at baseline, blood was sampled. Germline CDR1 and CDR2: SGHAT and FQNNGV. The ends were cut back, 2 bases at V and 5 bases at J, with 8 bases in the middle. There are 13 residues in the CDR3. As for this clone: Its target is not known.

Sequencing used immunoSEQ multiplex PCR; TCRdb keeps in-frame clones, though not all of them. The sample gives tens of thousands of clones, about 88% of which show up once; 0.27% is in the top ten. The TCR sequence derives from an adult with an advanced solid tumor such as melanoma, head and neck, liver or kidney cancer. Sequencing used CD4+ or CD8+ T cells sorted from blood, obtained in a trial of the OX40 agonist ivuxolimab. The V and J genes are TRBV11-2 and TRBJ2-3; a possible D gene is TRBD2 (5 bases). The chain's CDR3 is CASSLSREDTQYF. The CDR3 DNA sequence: TGTGCCAGCAGCTTAAGTCGGGAAGATACGCAGTATTTT.